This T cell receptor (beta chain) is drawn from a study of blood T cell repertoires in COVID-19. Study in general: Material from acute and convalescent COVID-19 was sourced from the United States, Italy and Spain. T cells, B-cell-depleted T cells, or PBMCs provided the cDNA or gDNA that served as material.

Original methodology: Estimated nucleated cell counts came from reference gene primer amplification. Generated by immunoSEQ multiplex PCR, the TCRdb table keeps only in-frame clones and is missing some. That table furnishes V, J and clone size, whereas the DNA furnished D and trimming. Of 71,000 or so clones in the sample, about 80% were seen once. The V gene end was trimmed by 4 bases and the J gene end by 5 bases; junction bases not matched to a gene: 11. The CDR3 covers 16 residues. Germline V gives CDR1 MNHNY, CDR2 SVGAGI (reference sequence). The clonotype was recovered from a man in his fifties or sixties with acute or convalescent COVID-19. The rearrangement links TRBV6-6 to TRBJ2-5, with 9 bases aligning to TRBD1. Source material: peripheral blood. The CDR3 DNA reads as TGTGCCAGCAGTTCCGGATTTTCCGGGACAGGGGAGACCCAGTACTTC. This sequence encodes CASSSGFSGTGETQYF.